The 16 T cell receptor beta chains below all came from one sample that was sequenced in a study of CD8+ T cells in alopecia areata. Sequencing used cDNA as its template, made by extracting RNA and reverse transcribing it. Sequencing used immunoSEQ multiplex PCR; TCRdb keeps in-frame clones, though not all of them. Of over 110,000 clones listed, 40% to 55% are singletons. This specimen consisted of CD4+ T cells sorted from blood, obtained at week 0. These receptors all stem from a human donor with alopecia areata.

In its sample, this clone was seen many times. V and J are TRBV2 and TRBJ1-4; D remains unclear. Germline assignment: CDR1 SNHLY and CDR2 FYNNEI. The CDR3 has 13 residues. Trimming took 8 bases from V and 3 from J, leaving 10 bases between them. The CDR3 nucleotides read TGTGCCAGCGGTGGGCTGCCTAATGAAAAACTGTTTTTT. It yields the protein CASGGLPNEKLFF.

This chain links TRBV7-2 with TRBJ1-2; no definite D call. This CDR3 is built from 16 residues. Trimming stripped 1 base from V and 6 bases from J, with 18 bases between. Per germline, CDR1 SGHTA and CDR2 FQGNSA. The CDR3, as DNA: TGTGCCAGCAGCTTAGGACGTGACCTAAATTCAGATGGCTACACCTTC. Translation: CASSLGRDLNSDGYTF. Drawing the rest from reference TRBV7-2 and TRBJ1-2, the complete variable domain is GAGVSQSPSNKVTEKGKDVELRCDPISGHTALYWYRQSLGQGLEFLIYFQGNSAPDKSGLPSDRFSAERTGGSVSTLTIQRTQQEDSAVYLCASSLGRDLNSDGYTFGSGTRLTVV.

V and J are TRBV29-1 and TRBJ1-2; 11 nucleotides align to TRBD1. J lost 8 bases, V lost 8 bases, and 7 bases had no gene match. Germline V gene lookup returns CDR1 SQVTM and CDR2 ANQGSEA. This CDR3 is 12 amino acids long. DNA of the CDR3: TGCAGCACCCGGACAGGGGGCGGCGGCTACACCTTC. This translates into CSTRTGGGGYTF.

A single count supports this clone. This sequence joins TRBV27 and TRBJ1-2, with TRBD1 as a possible D gene (5 bases). Germline V gives CDR1 MNHEY, CDR2 SMNVEV (reference sequence). The CDR3 length is 14 residues. Between the trimmed V and J ends, which lost 4 bases and 13 bases, there was a span of 22 bases. The CDR3 spells CASSSPPGTGPVTF. In nucleotides, the CDR3 is TGTGCCAGCAGTTCCCCTCCCGGGACGGGCCCGGTCACCTTC.

This clone was seen only a few times. The V call is TRBV6-6, the J call TRBJ1-3; D not certain. This CDR3 is built from 15 residues. Trimming stripped 0 bases from V and 0 bases from J, with 6 bases between. CDR1 MNHNY and CDR2 SVGAGI come from the germline V gene (reference sequence). The CDR3 spells CASSYSLSSGNTIYF. The DNA of the CDR3 is TGTGCCAGCAGTTACTCGCTGTCCTCTGGAAACACCATATATTTT.

This clone has just a few counts. The chain has TRBV29-1 and TRBJ2-1; perhaps TRBD2 as D (6 bases). The CDR3 sequence is 12 residues long. V gave up 7 bases and J gave up 9 bases, with 16 bases separating them. Germline V gene data show CDR1 as SQVTM and CDR2 as ANQGSEA. The CDR3 nucleotides are TGCAGCGCATTACGGGAGAAGGTTGAGCAGTTCTTC. It codes for CSALREKVEQFF.

J is TRBJ2-3 and V is TRBV7-2; the match to TRBD2 covers 9 bases. Germline values: CDR1 SGHTA, CDR2 FQGNSA. The CDR3 consists of 14 residues. V lost 5 bases, J lost 3 bases, and 3 bases stayed unmatched. The CDR3 DNA reads TGTGCCAGCAGCCCCGGACTAGCGACAGATACGCAGTATTTT. Translation gives CASSPGLATDTQYF.

This clone was seen a handful of times. V is TRBV11-2 and J is TRBJ1-5; D is uncertain. The CDR3 runs to 16 residues. CDR1 is SGHAT and CDR2 is FQNNGV in the germline V gene. The V end was cut by 2 bases, the J end by 1 base, with 12 bases between. The CDR3 sequence: CASSLSAAGSNQPQHF. As DNA, the CDR3 is TGTGCCAGCAGCTTAAGTGCAGCCGGCAGCAATCAGCCCCAGCATTTT.

The chain uses TRBV29-1 and TRBJ2-3, with D unresolved. Trimming left V 4 bases short and J 0 bases short, with 5 bases between. Looked up from germline, CDR1 is SQVTM and CDR2 is ANQGSEA. This CDR3 spans 12 amino acids. This CDR3 is CSVGWSTDTQYF. Written as DNA, the CDR3 is TGCAGCGTTGGGTGGAGCACAGATACGCAGTATTTT.

The chain is built from TRBV6-5 and TRBJ2-7; possibly TRBD2 for D (6 bases). The length of the CDR3 is 14 residues. Trimming removed 2 bases at V and 6 bases at J, with 14 bases between. Germline CDR1 and CDR2: MNHEY and SVGAGI. The CDR3 here is CASSYGRGLFEQYF. Here the CDR3 DNA reads TGTGCCAGCAGTTACGGGCGGGGTCTCTTCGAGCAGTACTTC.

The chain employs TRBV30 and TRBJ1-4; 7 bases are a match to TRBD1. The CDR3 has 16 amino acids. The V gene's germline CDR1 is GTSNPN and CDR2 SVGIG (reference sequence). Trimming took 3 bases from V and 3 from J; bases not matched to a gene: 10. The CDR3, as DNA: TGTGCCTGGAGAAAGGTCGTAGGGACAGCTAATGAAAAACTGTTTTTT. Amino acids: CAWRKVVGTANEKLFF. Using reference TRBV30 and TRBJ1-4 for the parts outside the CDR3, the full variable domain is SQTIHQWPATLVQPVGSPLSLECTVEGTSNPNLYWYRQAAGRGLQLLFYSVGIGQISSEVPQNLSASRPQDRQFILSSKKLLLSDSGFYLCAWRKVVGTANEKLFFGSGTQLSVL.

This clone has just a few counts. The chain employs TRBV29-1 and TRBJ2-7; 7 nucleotides match TRBD2. The length of the CDR3 is 13 residues. CDR1 is SQVTM and CDR2 is ANQGSEA in the germline V gene. V shed 7 bases and J 1 base; nucleotides not matched to a gene: 7. The CDR3 nucleotides are TGCAGCGCCCAAGCGGGATGGTCCTACGAGCAGTACTTC. It specifies CSAQAGWSYEQYF.

This clone came up a few times. The genes are TRBV29-1 and TRBJ2-7, with D uncertain. CDR3 length: 12 amino acids. The V and J ends lost 0 bases and 4 bases respectively, with 7 bases between them. Per germline, CDR1 SQVTM and CDR2 ANQGSEA. CDR3 sequence: CSVEDLQYEQYF. The DNA for the CDR3 is TGCAGCGTTGAAGATCTGCAATACGAGCAGTACTTC.

As for this clone: At one end, the junction sequence differs from germline, possibly due to a read error. V gene TRBV7-7 combines with J gene TRBJ1-3; D unresolved. Looked up from germline, CDR1 is SSHAT and CDR2 is FNYEAQ (reference sequence). The CDR3 covers 13 residues. The CDR3 bases are TGTGCTAGCAGCTCGGACTTGGGCAACACCATATATTTT. It specifies CASSSDLGNTIYF.

The V gene is TRBV15, the J gene TRBJ1-1, with D maybe TRBD1 (6 bases). The CDR3 covers 16 residues. Trimming pared 3 bases from V and 4 bases from J, leaving 18 bases between. The germline gives CDR1 LNHNV, CDR2 YYDKDF (reference sequence). The CDR3 DNA reads as TGTGCCACCAGCAGGGGGGGCGGTAAGGGTGCCACTGAAGCTTTCTTT. It is translated as CATSRGGGKGATEAFF.

V and J are TRBV5-1 and TRBJ2-2; TRBD1 aligns across 8 bases. In germline, CDR1 is SGHRS, CDR2 YFSETQ. There are 15 residues in the CDR3. Unmatched junction bases numbered 2, after V lost 1 base and J lost 3 bases. CDR3 in amino acids: CASSLIQGDTGELFF. The CDR3 DNA reads TGCGCCAGCAGCTTGATACAGGGGGACACCGGGGAGCTGTTTTTT.